This T cell receptor beta chain was sequenced for a study of T cell changes during pregnancy in multiple sclerosis. The data were produced by immunoSEQ multiplex PCR, yet TCRdb's version contains in-frame clones alone and is incomplete. Seen here are about 64,000 clones, about nine tenths observed once, and the top ten hold roughly 2.2%. V lost 5 bases, J lost 3 bases, and 7 bases stayed unmatched. The CDR3 length is 14 residues. Germline loops: CDR1 PRHDT, CDR2 FYEKMQ (reference sequence). This chain uses TRBV13 with TRBJ2-7; 7 nucleotides agree with TRBD1. Sample: peripheral blood, taken in the second trimester of pregnancy. The sequence came from a female donor in good health, enrolled as a control in a pregnancy study. DNA of the CDR3: TGTGCCAGCAGCATGAGGGACAGACGCTACGAGCAGTACTTC. It is translated as CASSMRDRRYEQYF. Full variable domain (rest looked up from reference TRBV13 and TRBJ2-7): AAGVIQSPRHLIKEKRETATLKCYPIPRHDTVYWYQQGPGQDPQFLISFYEKMQSDKGSIPDRFSAQQFSDYHSELNMSSLELGDSALYFCASSMRDRRYEQYFGPGTRLTVT.